A single TCR beta chain is shown here with its context. The data belong to a study of blood T cell repertoires in COVID-19. Study context: Acute-phase and convalescent COVID-19 samples originated in the United States, Italy and Spain. Nucleic acid was either cDNA or gDNA, and it came from T cells, B-cell-depleted T cells, or PBMCs.

Authors' data handling: Estimation of nucleated cell counts relied on the amplification of reference gene primers. Measured with immunoSEQ multiplex PCR; TCRdb has only the in-frame clones, and not every one. V and J calls and clone size are those listed in that table; D and trimming were worked out from the DNA. The data show some 250,000 clones, with under 90% seen just once and less than 5% held by the top ten. CDR1 is MNHEY, CDR2 SVGAGI, per germline. CDR3 size: 15 residues. The J segment lost 5 bases and the V segment lost 6 bases, leaving 9 bases of the junction unmatched. Material for sequencing was peripheral blood. The sequence came from a man aged 60-69 years with acute or convalescent COVID-19. J is TRBJ1-2 and V is TRBV6-5, with 10 positions matching TRBD1. In DNA form, the CDR3 reads TGTGCCAGCAGGCGCGGGACAGGGGATAGGTATGGCTACACCTTC. Residues: CASRRGTGDRYGYTF.